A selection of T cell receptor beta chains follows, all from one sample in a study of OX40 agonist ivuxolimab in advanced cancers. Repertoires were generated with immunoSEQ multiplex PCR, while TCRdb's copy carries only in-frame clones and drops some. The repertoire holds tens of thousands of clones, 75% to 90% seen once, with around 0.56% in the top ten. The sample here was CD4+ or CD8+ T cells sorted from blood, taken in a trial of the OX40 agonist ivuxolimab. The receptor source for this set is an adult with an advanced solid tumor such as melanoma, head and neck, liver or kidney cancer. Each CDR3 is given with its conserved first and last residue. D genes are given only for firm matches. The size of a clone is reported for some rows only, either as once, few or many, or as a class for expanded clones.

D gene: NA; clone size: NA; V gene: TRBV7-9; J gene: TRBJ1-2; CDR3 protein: CASSLGGFDGYTF; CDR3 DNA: TGTGCCAGCAGCTTAGGGGGGTTCGATGGCTACACCTTC
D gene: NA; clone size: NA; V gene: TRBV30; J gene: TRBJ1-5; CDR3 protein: CAWSVDRDQPQHF; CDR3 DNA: TGTGCCTGGAGTGTGGATCGAGATCAGCCCCAGCATTTT
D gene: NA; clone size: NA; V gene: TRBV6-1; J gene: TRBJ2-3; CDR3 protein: CASVRHNTDTQYF; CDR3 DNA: TGTGCCAGCGTCCGCCATAACACAGATACGCAGTATTTT
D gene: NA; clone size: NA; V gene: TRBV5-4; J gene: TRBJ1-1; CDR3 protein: CASSRQVNTEAFF; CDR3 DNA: TGTGCCAGCAGCCGACAGGTCAACACTGAAGCTTTCTTT
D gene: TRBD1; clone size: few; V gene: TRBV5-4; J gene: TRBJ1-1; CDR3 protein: CASSAYGTGDTEAFF; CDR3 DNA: TGTGCCAGCAGCGCTTACGGGACAGGGGACACTGAAGCTTTCTTT
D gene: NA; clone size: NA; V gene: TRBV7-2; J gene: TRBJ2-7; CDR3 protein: CASSFSGVGREQYF; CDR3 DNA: TGTGCCAGCAGCTTTAGTGGTGTGGGGCGCGAGCAGTACTTC
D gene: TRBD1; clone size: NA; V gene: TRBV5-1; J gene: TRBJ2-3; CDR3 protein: CASSPQGITDTQYF; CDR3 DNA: TGCGCCAGCAGCCCACAGGGGATCACAGATACGCAGTATTTT
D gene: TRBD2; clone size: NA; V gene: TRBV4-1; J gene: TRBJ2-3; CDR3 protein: CASSQDEFFGEGIYTDTQYF; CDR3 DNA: TGCGCCAGCAGCCAAGATGAGTTCTTCGGGGAGGGTATTTACACAGATACGCAGTATTTT
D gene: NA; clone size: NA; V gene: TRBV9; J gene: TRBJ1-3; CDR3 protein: CASSVVDGNTIYF; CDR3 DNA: TGTGCCAGCAGCGTAGTCGACGGAAACACCATATATTTT
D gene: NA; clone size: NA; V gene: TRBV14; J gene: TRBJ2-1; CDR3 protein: CASSPLKRASRGNNEQFF; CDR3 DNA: TGTGCCAGCAGTCCCCTTAAGAGAGCCAGCCGGGGGAACAATGAGCAGTTCTTC
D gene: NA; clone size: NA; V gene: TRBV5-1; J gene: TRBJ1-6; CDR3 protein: CASSLSGGNSPLHF; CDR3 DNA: TGCGCCAGCAGCTTAAGCGGTGGGAATTCACCCCTCCACTTT
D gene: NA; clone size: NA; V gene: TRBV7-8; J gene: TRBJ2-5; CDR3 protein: CASSWLGGGTLQTQYF; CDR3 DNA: TGTGCCAGCAGCTGGTTAGGGGGGGGGACTCTTCAGACCCAGTACTTC
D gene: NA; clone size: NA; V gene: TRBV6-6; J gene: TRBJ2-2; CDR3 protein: CASTLLGDTGELFF; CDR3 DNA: TGTGCCAGCACCCTCCTGGGGGATACCGGGGAGCTGTTTTTT
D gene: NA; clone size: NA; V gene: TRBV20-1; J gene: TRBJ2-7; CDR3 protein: CSAPGVLEQYF; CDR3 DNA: TGCAGTGCGCCAGGGGTCCTCGAGCAGTACTTC
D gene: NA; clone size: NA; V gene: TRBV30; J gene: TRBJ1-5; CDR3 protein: CAWSKGGFQPQHF; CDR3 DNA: TGTGCCTGGAGCAAAGGAGGGTTTCAGCCCCAGCATTTT
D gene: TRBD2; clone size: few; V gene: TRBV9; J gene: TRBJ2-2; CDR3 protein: CASSVGARTSGNTGELFF; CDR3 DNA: TGTGCCAGCAGCGTAGGGGCTAGGACTAGCGGGAACACCGGGGAGCTGTTTTTT
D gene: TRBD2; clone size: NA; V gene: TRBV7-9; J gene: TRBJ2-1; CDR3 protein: CASSPGTSGINEQFF; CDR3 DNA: TGTGCCAGCAGTCCCGGGACTAGCGGGATCAATGAGCAGTTCTTC
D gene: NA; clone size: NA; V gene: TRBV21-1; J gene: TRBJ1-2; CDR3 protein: CASSKRGYRQEGLYAYYGYTF; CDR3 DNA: TGTGCCAGCAGCAAAAGGGGATACCGACAGGAGGGACTATATGCCTACTATGGCTACACCTTC
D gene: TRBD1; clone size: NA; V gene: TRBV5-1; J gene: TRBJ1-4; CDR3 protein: CASSLNRGEKLFF; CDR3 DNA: TGCGCCAGCAGCTTGAACAGGGGTGAAAAACTGTTTTTT
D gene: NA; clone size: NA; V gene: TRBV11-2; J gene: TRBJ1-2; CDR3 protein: CASSLTPTEFLNYGYTF; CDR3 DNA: TGTGCCAGCAGCTTAACTCCTACAGAATTTCTTAACTATGGCTACACCTTC
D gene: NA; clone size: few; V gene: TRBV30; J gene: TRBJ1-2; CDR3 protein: CAWSGRGGYTF; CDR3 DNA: TGTGCCTGGAGTGGGAGGGGTGGCTACACCTTC
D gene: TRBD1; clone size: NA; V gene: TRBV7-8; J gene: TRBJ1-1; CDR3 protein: CASTRQGANTEAFF; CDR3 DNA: TGTGCCAGCACACGACAGGGGGCTAACACTGAAGCTTTCTTT
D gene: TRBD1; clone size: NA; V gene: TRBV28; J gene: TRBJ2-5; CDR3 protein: CASSRGTGGEWETQYF; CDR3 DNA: TGTGCCAGCAGCCGTGGGACAGGGGGCGAATGGGAGACCCAGTACTTC
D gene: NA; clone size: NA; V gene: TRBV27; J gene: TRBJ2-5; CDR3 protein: CASRGLGETQYF; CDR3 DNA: TGTGCCAGCAGGGGACTGGGAGAGACCCAGTACTTC
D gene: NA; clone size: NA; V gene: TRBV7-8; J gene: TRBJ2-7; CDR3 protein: CASSLRRGPYEQYF; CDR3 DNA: TGTGCCAGCAGCTTACGCAGGGGCCCCTACGAGCAGTACTTC
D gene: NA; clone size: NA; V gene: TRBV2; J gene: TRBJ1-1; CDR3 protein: CASSGTWGSTEAFF; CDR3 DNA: TGTGCCAGCAGTGGAACCTGGGGGAGCACTGAAGCTTTCTTT
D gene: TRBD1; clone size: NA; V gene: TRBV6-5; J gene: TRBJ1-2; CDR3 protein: CASSPDRDRSGYTF; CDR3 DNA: TGTGCCAGCAGCCCAGACCGGGACAGGAGTGGCTACACCTTC
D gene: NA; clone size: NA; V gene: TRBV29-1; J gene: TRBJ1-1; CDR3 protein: CSVGIQGGRTEAFF; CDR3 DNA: TGCAGCGTTGGGATACAGGGTGGAAGGACTGAAGCTTTCTTT
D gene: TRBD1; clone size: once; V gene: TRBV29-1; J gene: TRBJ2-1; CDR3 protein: CSGGQGLNEQFF; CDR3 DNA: TGCAGCGGTGGACAGGGGCTCAATGAGCAGTTCTTC
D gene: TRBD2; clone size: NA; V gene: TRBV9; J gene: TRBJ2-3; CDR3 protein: CASTPSGAPTDTQYF; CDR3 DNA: TGTGCCAGCACCCCTAGCGGGGCCCCCACAGATACGCAGTATTTT
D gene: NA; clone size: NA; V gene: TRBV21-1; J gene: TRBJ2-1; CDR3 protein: CASSNLAGVYNEQFF; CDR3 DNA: TGTGCCAGCAGCAATCTAGCGGGGGTGTACAATGAGCAGTTCTTC